This is a list of T cell receptor beta chains from one sample in a study of blood T cell repertoires in COVID-19. The data were produced by immunoSEQ multiplex PCR, yet TCRdb's version contains in-frame clones alone and is incomplete. Of around 330,000 clones listed, roughly 87% were seen once; the top ten hold 8.5% to 10%. Sequenced input: PBMCs or T cells enriched from blood (not recorded which). All receptors derive from a woman between 18 and 29 years old who had recovered from COVID-19. The CDR3 runs from the conserved cysteine through the conserved F or W. Fields, in order: D gene, J gene, V gene, clone size, CDR3 DNA, CDR3 protein. The D gene is left open where the match is weak. Some rows have no size entry. The others give once, few or many, or a class for an expanded clone.

-	TRBJ1-2	TRBV27	-	TGTGCCAGCAGTCTCAATGAGGGTTATGGCTACACCTTC	CASSLNEGYGYTF
-	TRBJ1-2	TRBV11-2	-	TGTGCCAGCAGCTTAGGCCCTGGCAGGGGAGGGTATGGCTACACCTTC	CASSLGPGRGGYGYTF
TRBD1	TRBJ1-2	TRBV7-2	-	TGTGCCAGCAGCTTTGGGACAGACGGAGGCTACACCTTC	CASSFGTDGGYTF
-	TRBJ1-4	TRBV3-1/TRBV3-2	-	TGTGCCAGCAGCCAAAAAGGGACATTCGACGAAAAACTGTTTTTT	CASSQKGTFDEKLFF
TRBD1	TRBJ2-7	TRBV10-3	-	TGTGCCATCAGTGAGCTCCAGGGGGTAGCCTACGAGCAGTACTTC	CAISELQGVAYEQYF
TRBD1	TRBJ1-2	TRBV2	-	TGTGCCAGCAGTGCCCCCCTAGAGGCAGGGGGCCTAGGTGGCTACACCTTC	CASSAPLEAGGLGGYTF
-	TRBJ2-7	TRBV19	-	TGTGCCAGTAGAGCGTGGGCGGGAAGCTCCTACGAGCAGTACTTC	CASRAWAGSSYEQYF
TRBD2	TRBJ2-3	TRBV19	-	TGTGCCAGTAATCTAGCGGGGGGGCCGGATACGCAGTATTTT	CASNLAGGPDTQYF
TRBD1	TRBJ1-1	TRBV19	-	TGTGCCAGTAGCGTGAGGACAGGTGAAGCTTTCTTT	CASSVRTGEAFF
-	TRBJ1-4	TRBV24-1	-	TGTGCCACCAGTGATCCCCTGGAACAGCTTCCAACTAATGAAAAACTGTTTTTT	CATSDPLEQLPTNEKLFF
TRBD1	TRBJ2-7	TRBV27	-	TGTGCCAGCAGTTTGACAGGGGTGTACGAGCAGTACTTC	CASSLTGVYEQYF
-	TRBJ2-1	TRBV27	-	TGTGCCAGCAGTGCCCAACAGGGTTCGATCCTGGGGGAGCAGTTCTTC	CASSAQQGSILGEQFF
-	TRBJ1-2	TRBV19	once	TGTGCCAGTACCACTGAGGGTGGCTACACCTTC	CASTTEGGYTF
-	TRBJ1-2	TRBV18	-	TGTGCCAGCTCACCTCGACAGGCGGCCCCCTCTAACTACGGCTACACCTTC	CASSPRQAAPSNYGYTF
TRBD1	TRBJ1-2	TRBV15	-	TGTGCCACCAGCAGAGAGACAGGGGGTAACTATGGCTACACCTTC	CATSRETGGNYGYTF
-	TRBJ2-5	TRBV15	-	TGTGCCACCAGCAGAGGCGACAGGTCTAGGAGAGAGACCCAGTACTTC	CATSRGDRSRRETQYF
TRBD2	TRBJ2-5	TRBV6-5	-	TGTGCCAGCGGGGGGGGTCGGTCCTGGGAGACCCAGTACTTC	CASGGGRSWETQYF
TRBD1	TRBJ1-6	TRBV19	-	TGTGCCAGTAATCAGGGACAGAGAAATTCACCCCTCCACTTT	CASNQGQRNSPLHF
-	TRBJ2-7	TRBV4-1	-	TGCGCCAGCAGCGGAACAGGCCTATCCTACGAGCAGTACTTC	CASSGTGLSYEQYF
TRBD1	TRBJ2-7	TRBV5-1	-	TGCGCCAGCAGCTTGGTTTCGGGACAGACCTACGAGCAGTACTTC	CASSLVSGQTYEQYF
-	TRBJ2-2	TRBV30	-	TGTGCCTGGAGGGCGGCGGCGAACACCGGGGAGCTGTTTTTT	CAWRAAANTGELFF